This TCR beta chain was sequenced for a study of CD8 T cells in ankylosing spondylitis. Study-wide results and limits: One TCR beta motif, made up of 7 or 8 highly homologous variants, appeared characteristic of ankylosing spondylitis blood.

This clonotype was observed a handful of times. Its antigen remains unknown. This CDR3 spans 13 amino acids. With 7 bases removed from V and 6 bases from J, the gap between germline ends came to 16 bases. TCRdb itself ran the 5' RACE reads through MiXCR, one entry per CDR3 protein. The sample consists of over 200,000 distinct CDR3 sequences, around 17% of them appearing once. The sequencing sample was made of blood, either unsorted or a sorted T cell fraction (not recorded which). The V and J genes are TRBV12-3 or TRBV12-4 and TRBJ2-7; D call uncertain. This clonotype was sampled from a male donor with ankylosing spondylitis. The CDR3 here is CASTGPEMSEQYF. Written as DNA, the CDR3 is TGTGCCAGCACCGGGCCCGAAATGAGCGAGCAGTACTTC.